This TCR beta chain is from a study of cytomegalovirus exposure and HLA in healthy donors. Study-level findings and limits: A few CMV-associated chains were confirmed in vitro to be specific for CMV antigens.

It was with 60 Vbeta and 13 Jbeta primers that the PCR ran. Profiled with immunoSEQ multiplex PCR; TCRdb holds only in-frame clones, not every one. The sample records about 240,000 clones, about 88% being singletons. On this clone: The target antigen is unknown.

The V and J ends lost 3 bases and 9 bases respectively, with 12 bases between them. This CDR3 has 13 residues. The germline V gene encodes CDR1 PRHDT and CDR2 FYEKMQ (reference sequence). The V gene is TRBV13, the J gene TRBJ1-5; no firm D call. Sequenced material: PBMCs. The clonotype originates from a girl aged 2-10 years in good health and CMV-seronegative. The CDR3 here is CASSFRGLGPQHF. In DNA, the CDR3 is TGTGCCAGCAGCTTCCGGGGATTAGGGCCCCAGCATTTT.